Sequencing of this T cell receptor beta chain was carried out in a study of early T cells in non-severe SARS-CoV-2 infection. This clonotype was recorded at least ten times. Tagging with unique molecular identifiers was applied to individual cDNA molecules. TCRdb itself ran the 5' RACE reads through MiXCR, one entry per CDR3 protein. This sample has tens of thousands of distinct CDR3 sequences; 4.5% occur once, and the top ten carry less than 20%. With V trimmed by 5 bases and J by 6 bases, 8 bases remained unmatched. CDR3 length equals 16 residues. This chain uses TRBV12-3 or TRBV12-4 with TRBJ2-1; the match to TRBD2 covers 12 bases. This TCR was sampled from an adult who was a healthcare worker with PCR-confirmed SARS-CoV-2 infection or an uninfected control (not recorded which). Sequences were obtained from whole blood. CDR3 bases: TGTGCCAGCAGTAAACTAGCGGGAGGATTTTTCAATGAGCAGTTCTTC. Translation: CASSKLAGGFFNEQFF.